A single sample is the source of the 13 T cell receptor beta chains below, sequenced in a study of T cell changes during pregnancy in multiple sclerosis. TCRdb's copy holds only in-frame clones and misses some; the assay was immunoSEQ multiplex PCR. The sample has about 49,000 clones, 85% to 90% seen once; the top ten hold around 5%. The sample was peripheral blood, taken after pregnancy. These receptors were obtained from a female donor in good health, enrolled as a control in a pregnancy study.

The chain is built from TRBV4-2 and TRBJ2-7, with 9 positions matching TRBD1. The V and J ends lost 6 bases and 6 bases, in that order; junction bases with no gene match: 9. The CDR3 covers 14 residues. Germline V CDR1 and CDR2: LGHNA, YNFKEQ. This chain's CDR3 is CASSRQGDQAEQYF. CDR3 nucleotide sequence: TGTGCCAGCAGTCGACAGGGGGACCAAGCCGAGCAGTACTTC.

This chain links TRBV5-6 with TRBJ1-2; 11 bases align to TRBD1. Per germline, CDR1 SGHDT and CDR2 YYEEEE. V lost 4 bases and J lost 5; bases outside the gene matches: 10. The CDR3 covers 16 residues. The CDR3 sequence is CASSKTGQGEGYGYTF. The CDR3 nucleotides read TGTGCCAGCAGCAAGACGGGACAGGGGGAAGGGTATGGCTACACCTTC.

Here the CDR3 reads CASSLNGLLLNSPLHF. In DNA form, the CDR3 reads TGTGCCAGCAGCTTAAATGGTCTGCTACTTAATTCACCCCTCCACTTT. The chain couples TRBV7-3 to TRBJ1-6; the D is unclear. CDR3 size: 16 residues. V gave up 1 base and J gave up 6 bases, with 13 bases separating them. CDR1 and CDR2 (germline): SGHTA, FQGTGA.

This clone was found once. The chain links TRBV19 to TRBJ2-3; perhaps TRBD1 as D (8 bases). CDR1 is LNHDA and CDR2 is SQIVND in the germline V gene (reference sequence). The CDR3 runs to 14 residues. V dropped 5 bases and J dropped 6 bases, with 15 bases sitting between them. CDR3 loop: CASSPHRGGDTQYF. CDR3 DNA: TGTGCCAGTAGTCCCCACAGGGGGGGCGATACGCAGTATTTT.

CDR3: CASSPPPGQGAPNEQFF. The CDR3 DNA sequence: TGTGCCAGCAGTCCGCCCCCGGGACAGGGGGCGCCTAATGAGCAGTTCTTC. The rearrangement uses TRBV27 and TRBJ2-1; TRBD1 matches 12 bases. The CDR3 contains 17 residues. The V segment lost 5 bases and the J segment 7 bases; nucleotides outside the gene matches: 12. Germline lookup yields CDR1 MNHEY and CDR2 SMNVEV (reference sequence).

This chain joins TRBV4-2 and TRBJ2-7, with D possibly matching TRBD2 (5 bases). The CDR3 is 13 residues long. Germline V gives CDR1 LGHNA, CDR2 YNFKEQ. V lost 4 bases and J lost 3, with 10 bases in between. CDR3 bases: TGTGCCAGCAGCCTCGGACTGAGCTACGAGCAGTACTTC. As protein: CASSLGLSYEQYF.

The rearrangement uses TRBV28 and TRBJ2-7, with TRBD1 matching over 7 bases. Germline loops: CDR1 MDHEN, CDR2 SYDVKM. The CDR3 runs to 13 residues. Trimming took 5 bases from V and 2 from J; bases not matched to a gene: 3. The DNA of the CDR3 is TGTGCCAGCAGTCTGACAGGGCCCTACGAGCAGTACTTC. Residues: CASSLTGPYEQYF.

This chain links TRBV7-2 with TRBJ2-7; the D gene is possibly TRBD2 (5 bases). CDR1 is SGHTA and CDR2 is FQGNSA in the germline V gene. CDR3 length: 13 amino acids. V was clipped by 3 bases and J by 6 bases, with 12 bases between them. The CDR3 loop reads CASSLGRRSEQYF. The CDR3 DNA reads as TGTGCCAGCAGCTTGGGCAGGAGGAGCGAGCAGTACTTC.

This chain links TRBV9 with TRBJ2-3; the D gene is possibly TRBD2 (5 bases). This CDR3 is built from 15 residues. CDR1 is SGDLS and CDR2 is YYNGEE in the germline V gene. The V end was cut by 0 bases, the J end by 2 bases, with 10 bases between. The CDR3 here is CASSVDTGYTDTQYF. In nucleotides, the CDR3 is TGTGCCAGCAGCGTAGACACGGGGTACACAGATACGCAGTATTTT.

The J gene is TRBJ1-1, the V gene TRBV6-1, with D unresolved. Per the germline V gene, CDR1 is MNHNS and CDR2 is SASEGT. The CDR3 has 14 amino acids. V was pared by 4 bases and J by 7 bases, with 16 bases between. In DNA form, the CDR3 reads TGTGCCAGCAGTGGGTTAATCAGCGTTGGTGAAGCTTTCTTT. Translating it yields CASSGLISVGEAFF.

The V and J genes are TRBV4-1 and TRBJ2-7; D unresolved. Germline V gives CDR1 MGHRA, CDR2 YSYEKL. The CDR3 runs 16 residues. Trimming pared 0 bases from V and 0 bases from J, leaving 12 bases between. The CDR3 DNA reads TGCGCCAGCAGCCAAGACGGAGAGTATCTCTCCTACGAGCAGTACTTC. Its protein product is CASSQDGEYLSYEQYF.

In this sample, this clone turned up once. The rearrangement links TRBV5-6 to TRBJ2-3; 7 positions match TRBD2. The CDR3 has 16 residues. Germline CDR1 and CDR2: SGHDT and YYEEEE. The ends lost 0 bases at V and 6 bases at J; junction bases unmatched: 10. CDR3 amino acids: CASSLETGGVADTQYF. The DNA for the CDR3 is TGTGCCAGCAGCTTGGAAACGGGGGGAGTCGCCGATACGCAGTATTTT.

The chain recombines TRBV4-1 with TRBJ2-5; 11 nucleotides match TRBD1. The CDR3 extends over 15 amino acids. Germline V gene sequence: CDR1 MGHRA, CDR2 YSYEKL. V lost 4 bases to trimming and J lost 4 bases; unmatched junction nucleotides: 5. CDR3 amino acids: CASSPTGTGGETQYF. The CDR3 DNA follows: TGCGCCAGCAGCCCAACCGGGACAGGGGGAGAGACCCAGTACTTC.